This TCR beta chain is drawn from a study of cytomegalovirus exposure and HLA in healthy donors. The PCR employed 60 Vbeta primers together with 13 Jbeta primers. Repertoires were generated with immunoSEQ multiplex PCR, while TCRdb's copy carries only in-frame clones and drops some. Seen here are hundreds of thousands of clones, nearly 80% observed once, and the top ten hold about 1.7%. The receptor's source is a male donor in good health and CMV-seronegative. The sample consisted of PBMCs.

CDR3: CASSFWGGNEKLFF. The CDR3 DNA sequence: TGTGCCAGCAGTTTCTGGGGGGGAAATGAAAAACTGTTTTTT. The J gene is TRBJ1-4, the V gene TRBV27; a possible D gene is TRBD1 (5 bases). Trimming took off 3 bases at V and 5 bases at J, with 10 bases between the two ends. Germline V gene sequence: CDR1 MNHEY, CDR2 SMNVEV (reference sequence). This CDR3 is built from 14 residues.